This entry features one TCR beta chain sequence. HeLa cells expressing allogeneic DPB1 restimulated the approximately 15-day-expanded CD4+ cells for about a day. Cells were stimulated with HeLa cells transduced with HLA-DPA1/DPB1, HLA-DM, invariant chain and CD80. Amplification used primers for 54 TRBV and 13 TRBJ segments. Clones were sequenced by immunoSEQ multiplex PCR, and TCRdb holds only the in-frame ones, with some missing. The sample consists of about 1,300 clones, around 70% of them appearing once. The CDR3 totals 14 residues. The V and J ends lost 4 bases and 7 bases respectively, with 16 bases between them. The germline V gene has CDR1 SGHNT and CDR2 YENEEA. The data were obtained in a study of T cell repertoires and HLA-DP antigens.

The specimen was CD137- CD4+ T cells from cultured PBMCs. This sequence originates from a man aged 60 to 75 in good health and CMV-seronegative. V gene TRBV11-3 combines with J gene TRBJ1-2; D possibly corresponds to TRBD1 (5 bases). The CDR3 nucleotides are TGTGCCAGCAGCTCATATCCCCCAGGGCTTGGCTACACCTTC. Translated: CASSSYPPGLGYTF.